These T cell receptor beta chains were read from a single sample in a study of blood T cell repertoires in COVID-19. Only in-frame clones appear in the TCRdb table, and some are missing; sequencing was by immunoSEQ multiplex PCR. Of about 410,000 clones listed, around nine tenths are singletons. The sequencing sample was made of peripheral blood. Every receptor here comes from a woman aged 40 to 50 with COVID-19, enrolled during active disease. CDR3s include the opening cysteine and the closing phenylalanine or tryptophan. D genes are given only for firm matches.

d_call	v_call	j_call	cdr3_aa	cdr3_nt
.	TRBV15	TRBJ1-1	CATSYSPAQNTEAFF	TGTGCCACCAGCTACTCCCCCGCCCAAAACACTGAAGCTTTCTTT
.	TRBV4-3	TRBJ1-1	CASSQAWLMNTEAFF	TGCGCCAGCAGCCAAGCTTGGCTGATGAACACTGAAGCTTTCTTT
.	TRBV11-1	TRBJ2-1	CASSPWGQGQNEQFF	TGTGCCAGCAGCCCCTGGGGGCAGGGACAAAATGAGCAGTTCTTC
.	TRBV27	TRBJ1-4	CASSLYPPGTPRKLFF	TGTGCCAGCAGTTTATATCCCCCCGGGACACCACGAAAACTGTTTTTT
.	TRBV19	TRBJ1-1	CASGPSGKKKNTEAFF	TGTGCCAGTGGGCCGAGCGGGAAGAAGAAAAACACTGAAGCTTTCTTT
.	TRBV19	TRBJ1-1	CASSIPGVTEAFF	TGTGCCAGTAGTATCCCGGGAGTCACTGAAGCTTTCTTT
.	TRBV28	TRBJ1-5	CASSPMAGAGNQPQHF	TGTGCCAGCAGTCCCATGGCTGGGGCTGGCAATCAGCCCCAGCATTTT
.	TRBV27	TRBJ2-3	CASTEADTQYF	TGTGCCAGCACCGAGGCTGATACGCAGTATTTT
TRBD2	TRBV5-1	TRBJ2-2	CASSFTSGGTGELFF	TGCGCCAGCAGCTTCACCAGCGGGGGGACCGGGGAGCTGTTTTTT
.	TRBV15	TRBJ2-7	CATSREAHEQYF	TGTGCCACCAGCAGAGAGGCTCACGAGCAGTACTTC